One TCR beta chain is described in this entry. These data are taken from a study of blood T cell repertoires in COVID-19. On the study more broadly: T cells, B-cell-depleted T cells, or PBMCs provided the cDNA or gDNA that served as material.

Measured with immunoSEQ multiplex PCR; TCRdb has only the in-frame clones, and not every one. The sample carries roughly 88,000 clones, about 89% recorded once. Germline V gene sequence: CDR1 SGHKS, CDR2 YYEKEE (reference sequence). Deletions cut 0 bases from V and 0 bases from J, with 10 bases between. CDR3 size: 15 residues. The chain combines TRBV5-5 with TRBJ2-7; possible D gene TRBD2, 6 bases. The material sequenced was peripheral blood. This TCR was sampled from a woman aged 45-60 years in a cohort sampled during active COVID-19. The CDR3 DNA reads as TGTGCCAGCAGCTTGGCGGGGGATCACTCCTACGAGCAGTACTTC. Protein sequence: CASSLAGDHSYEQYF.